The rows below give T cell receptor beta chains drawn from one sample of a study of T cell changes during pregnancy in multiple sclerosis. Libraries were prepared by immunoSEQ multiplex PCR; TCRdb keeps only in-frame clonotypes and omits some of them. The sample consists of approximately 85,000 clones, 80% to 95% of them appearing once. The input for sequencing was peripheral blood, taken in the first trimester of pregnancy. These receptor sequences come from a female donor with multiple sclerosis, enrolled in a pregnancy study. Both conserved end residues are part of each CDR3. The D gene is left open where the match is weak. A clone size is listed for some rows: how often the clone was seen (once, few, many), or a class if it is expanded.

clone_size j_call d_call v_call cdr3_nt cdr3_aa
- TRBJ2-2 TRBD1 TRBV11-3 TGTGCCAGCAGAGGGACAGGGGGCGCGGTGATCACCGGGGAGCTGTTTTTT CASRGTGGAVITGELFF
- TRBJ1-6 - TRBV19 TGTGCCACCAAGGATACAGGGCCCGCTTTAGGGTCACCCCTCCACTTT CATKDTGPALGSPLHF
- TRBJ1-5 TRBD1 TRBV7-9 TGTGCCAGCAGCACCGGACAGGGGGACCAGTATAGCAATCAGCCCCAGCATTTT CASSTGQGDQYSNQPQHF
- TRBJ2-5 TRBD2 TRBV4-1 TGCGCCAGCAGCCAAGATCGGACTAGACAAGAGACCCAGTACTTC CASSQDRTRQETQYF
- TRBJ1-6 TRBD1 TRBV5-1 TGCGCCAGCAGTTCCGGGACAGGGATTTATAATTCACCCCTCCACTTT CASSSGTGIYNSPLHF
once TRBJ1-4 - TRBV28 TGTGCCAGCAGATCTTACCTAGTCCCAAATGAAAAACTGTTTTTT CASRSYLVPNEKLFF
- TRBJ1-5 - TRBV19 TGTGCCAGTAGTATAAAGAGGACTGGATTGGATCAGCCCCAGCATTTT CASSIKRTGLDQPQHF
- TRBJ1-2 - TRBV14 TGTGCCAGCAGCCTTCGTGGGGGCGGCTATGGCTACACCTTC CASSLRGGGYGYTF
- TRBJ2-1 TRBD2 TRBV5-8 TGTGCCAGCAGCAACGTAGCGGGAGGGGACAATGAGCAGTTCTTC CASSNVAGGDNEQFF
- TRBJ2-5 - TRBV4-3 TGCGCCAGCAGCCAAGATAGCCGGGAAAGGCACGGGGGGACCCAGTACTTC CASSQDSRERHGGTQYF
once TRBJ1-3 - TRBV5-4 TGTGCCAGCAGCTTGGGGCAGGGCCGCTCTGGAAACACCATATATTTT CASSLGQGRSGNTIYF
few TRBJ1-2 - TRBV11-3 TGTGCCAGCAGCCCACGGGACATGCCAGGCTACACCTTC CASSPRDMPGYTF
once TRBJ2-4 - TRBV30 TGTGCCTGGAGTGTACTAATCGCCAAAAACATTCAGTACTTC CAWSVLIAKNIQYF
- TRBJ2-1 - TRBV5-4 TGTGCCAGCAGCCTCAACCGGGACTCCGAGTTCTTC CASSLNRDSEFF
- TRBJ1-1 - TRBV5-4 TGTGCCAGCAGCCAAGCGACGGTTAAGATGAACACTGAAGCTTTCTTT CASSQATVKMNTEAFF
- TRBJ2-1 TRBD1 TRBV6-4 TGTGCCAGCAGTGACTCAGGGACAGGGGTCAATGAGCAGTTCTTC CASSDSGTGVNEQFF
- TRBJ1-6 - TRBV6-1 TGTGCCAGCAGTGAAAACCCCCGCTTCGGTTCACCCCTCCACTTT CASSENPRFGSPLHF
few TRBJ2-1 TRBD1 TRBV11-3 TGTGCCAGCAGCCCTGACAGGGTCTATAATGAGCAGTTCTTC CASSPDRVYNEQFF
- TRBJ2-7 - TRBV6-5 TGTGCCAGCAGTCACCCATCCAGCGGGACAAACGAGCAGTACTTC CASSHPSSGTNEQYF
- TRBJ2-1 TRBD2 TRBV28 TGTGCCAGCAGTTTGAGACTAGCGGGAGGGCGCACGGCCTACAATGAGCAGTTCTTC CASSLRLAGGRTAYNEQFF
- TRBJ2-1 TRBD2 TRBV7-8 TGTGCCAGCGGGTGGATAGCGGGGGGCGGTGGTGAGCAGTTCTTC CASGWIAGGGGEQFF
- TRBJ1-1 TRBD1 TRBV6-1 TGTGCCAGCAGTGAAAGTATGGGACAGGGAGCTGAAGCTTTCTTT CASSESMGQGAEAFF
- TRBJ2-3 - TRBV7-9 TGTGCCAGCAGCTTATTGACTCCGACTGGGACAGATACGCAGTATTTT CASSLLTPTGTDTQYF
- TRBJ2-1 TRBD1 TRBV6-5 TGTGCCAGCAGGCAACAGGGGGCGAATTACAATGAGCAGTTCTTC CASRQQGANYNEQFF
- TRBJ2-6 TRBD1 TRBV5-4 TGTGCCAGCAGCGAGCCACGACAGGGCAACTTCTCTGGGGCCAACGTCCTGACTTTC CASSEPRQGNFSGANVLTF
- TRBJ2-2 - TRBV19 TGTGCCAGTAGTTCACAGGGAAAGGCCGGGGAGCTGTTTTTT CASSSQGKAGELFF
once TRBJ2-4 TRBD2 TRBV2 TGTGCCAGCAGTGAAACCCTACTAGCGGGAGAGGCCAAAAACATTCAGTACTTC CASSETLLAGEAKNIQYF
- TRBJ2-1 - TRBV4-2 TGTGCCAGCAGCCAAGATCGGTTCGGGTTCAATGAGCAGTTCTTC CASSQDRFGFNEQFF
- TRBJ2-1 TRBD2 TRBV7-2 TGTGCCAGCAGCTTAAAGTCCGGCGGGGGATTCGAGCAGTTCTTC CASSLKSGGGFEQFF
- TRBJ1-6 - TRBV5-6 TGTGCCAGCAGCTTGTCCAGAGGAGGTTCACCCCTCCACTTT CASSLSRGGSPLHF
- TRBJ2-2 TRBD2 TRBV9 TGTGCCAGCAGCACCTTCTCGGGCGGGAGTCTCACCGGGGAGCTGTTTTTT CASSTFSGGSLTGELFF
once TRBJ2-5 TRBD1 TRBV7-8 TGTGCCAGCAGCTTGGGGGGGACAGGGGATGGGCAGACCCAGTACTTC CASSLGGTGDGQTQYF
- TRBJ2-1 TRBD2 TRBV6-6 TGTGCCAGCAGCCTAAGCGGGGGGGAGGGGAATGAGCAGTTCTTC CASSLSGGEGNEQFF
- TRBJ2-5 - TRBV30 TGTGCCTGGAGTTTAGGGGTGTACGAGACCCAGTACTTC CAWSLGVYETQYF
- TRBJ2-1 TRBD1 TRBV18 TGTGCCAGCTCCTGGACAGGGATCGATGAGCAGTTCTTC CASSWTGIDEQFF
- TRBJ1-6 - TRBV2 TGTGCCAGCAGTGTTCAAGCATATAATTCACCCCTCCACTTT CASSVQAYNSPLHF
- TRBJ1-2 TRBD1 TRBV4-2 TGTGCCAGCAGCCAAGAACTAGGGACAGGGGGGTCCTATGGCTACACCTTC CASSQELGTGGSYGYTF
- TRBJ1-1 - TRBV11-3 TGTGCCAGCAGCTTAGATGATTGGGTGGCAGGGGAGAATACTGAAGCTTTCTTT CASSLDDWVAGENTEAFF
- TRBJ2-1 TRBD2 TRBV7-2 TGTGCCAGCAGGGCGGGTAGCGGGACGGCCTACAATGAGCAGTTCTTC CASRAGSGTAYNEQFF
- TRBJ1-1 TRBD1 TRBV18 TGTGCCAGCTCACCATGGCAGGGGGCAGAGAACACTGAAGCTTTCTTT CASSPWQGAENTEAFF
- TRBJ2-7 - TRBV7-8 TGTGCCAGCAGCTTAGATTGGGCTCCCCGGAACGAGCAGTACTTC CASSLDWAPRNEQYF